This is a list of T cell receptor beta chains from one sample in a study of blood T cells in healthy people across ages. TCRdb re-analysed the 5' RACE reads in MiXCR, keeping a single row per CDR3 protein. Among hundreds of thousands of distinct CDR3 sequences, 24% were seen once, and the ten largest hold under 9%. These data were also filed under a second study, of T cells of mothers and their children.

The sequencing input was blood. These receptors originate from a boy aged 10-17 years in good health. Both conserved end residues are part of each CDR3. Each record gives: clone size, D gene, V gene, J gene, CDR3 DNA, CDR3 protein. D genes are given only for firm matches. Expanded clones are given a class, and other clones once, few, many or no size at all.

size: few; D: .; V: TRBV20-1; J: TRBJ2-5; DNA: TGCAGTGCTAGTTATTTATCGGTGACCCAGTACTTC; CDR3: CSASYLSVTQYF
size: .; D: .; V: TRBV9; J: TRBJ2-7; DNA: TGTGCCAGCAGCGTAGGGTCGGGACACAAGTACGAGCAGTACTTC; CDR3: CASSVGSGHKYEQYF
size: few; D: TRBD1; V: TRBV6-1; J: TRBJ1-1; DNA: TGTGCCAGCAGTGTAGAGAGTCTACAGGGGTTTGAAGCTTTCTTT; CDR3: CASSVESLQGFEAFF
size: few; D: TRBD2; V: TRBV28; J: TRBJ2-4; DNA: TGTGCCAGCAGCCCTCGTAGCGGGATGTTAGCCAAAAACATTCAGTACTTC; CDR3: CASSPRSGMLAKNIQYF
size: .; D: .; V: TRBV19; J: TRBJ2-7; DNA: TGTGCCAGTAAGGACGGGGTAGCCAGCTCCTACGAGCAGTACTTC; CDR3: CASKDGVASSYEQYF
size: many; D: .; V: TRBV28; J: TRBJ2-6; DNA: TGTGCCAGCAGCTTCTCTGGGGCCAACGTCCTGACTTTC; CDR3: CASSFSGANVLTF
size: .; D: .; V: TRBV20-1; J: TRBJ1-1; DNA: TGCAGTGCCAGACCCGGGTTTTTCACTGAAGCTTTCTTT; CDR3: CSARPGFFTEAFF
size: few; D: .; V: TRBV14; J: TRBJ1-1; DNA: TGTGCCAGCAGTCGACGACGGGAGTCCACTGAAGCTTTCTTT; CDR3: CASSRRRESTEAFF
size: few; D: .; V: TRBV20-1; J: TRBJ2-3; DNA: TGCAGTGTTCAACGGTCAGATACGCAGTATTTT; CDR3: CSVQRSDTQYF
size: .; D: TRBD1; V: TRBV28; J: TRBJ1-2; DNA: TGTGCCAGCAGTAGCCATCGACAGGGTCGGGACGGCTACACCTTC; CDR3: CASSSHRQGRDGYTF
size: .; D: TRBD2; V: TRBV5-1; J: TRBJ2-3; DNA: TGCGCCAGCAGCCCCGGTAGCGGGAGATACTCAGATACGCAGTATTTT; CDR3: CASSPGSGRYSDTQYF
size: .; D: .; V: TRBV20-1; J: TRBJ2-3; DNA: TGCAGTACACATTCCTGGACTGGGGGCACAGATACGCAGTATTTT; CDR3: CSTHSWTGGTDTQYF
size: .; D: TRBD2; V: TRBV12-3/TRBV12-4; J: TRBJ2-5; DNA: TGTGCCAGCAGTTTTGGGCTAGCGGGAGGGGGAGAGACCCAGTACTTC; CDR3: CASSFGLAGGGETQYF
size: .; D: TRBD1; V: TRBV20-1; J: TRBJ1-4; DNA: TGCAGTGCCCGGGACAGGCAGGAAAAACTGTTTTTT; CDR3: CSARDRQEKLFF
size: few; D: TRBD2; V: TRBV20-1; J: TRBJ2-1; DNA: TGCAGTGCTAGAGCCGGGACTAGCCCCAACCCAGATATCCCCTACAATGAGCAGTTCTTC; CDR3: CSARAGTSPNPDIPYNEQFF